Included here is one T cell receptor beta chain sequence, with context. Assay: immunoSEQ multiplex PCR; the TCRdb copy retains only in-frame clones and omits some. The data contain fewer than 150,000 clones, roughly nine tenths of them singletons. This entry belongs to a study of T cell responses to AZD1222 COVID-19 vaccine. The sequencing here drew on peripheral blood, taken 28 days after the second AZD1222 dose. The receptor was derived from an adult who received the AZD1222 COVID-19 vaccine.

The CDR3 reads CASSSPVVSEKLFF. CDR3 DNA sequence: TGTGCCAGCTCGTCCCCCGTGGTAAGCGAAAAACTGTTTTTT. The gene calls are TRBV18 and TRBJ1-4; D gene ambiguous. V lost 6 bases, J lost 8 bases, and 16 bases lay in between. Germline-derived CDR1 and CDR2 are KGHSH and LQKENI. The CDR3 loop spans 14 amino acids.